This record concerns one T cell receptor (beta chain) sequence. This clonotype is deemed hyperexpanded (1% or more). Base qualities are not at hand, and no much larger clone is one base apart. Germline trimming: 4 bases from V, 3 bases from J; junction bases outside gene matches: 6. From the germline V gene, CDR1 is LGHNA and CDR2 is YSLEER. From its cysteine to its phenylalanine, the CDR3 spans 16 amino acids. This entry keeps only the CDR3 DNA: 48 bases, framed from base 1. PBMCs were labeled with CellTrace CFSE and were cultured for under 7 days in RPMI containing approximately 7.2% human serum plus peptide pools at about 1 ug/mL each. The enrolled adults were healthy and tested seronegative for ZIKV, JEV, YFV, DENV and WNV on microneutralization screening. The samples were drawn from a phase 1 trial of an alum-adjuvanted Zika purified-inactivated virus (ZPIV) vaccine that was randomized, double-blinded and placebo-controlled. Peripheral blood mononuclear cells were isolated by standard procedure and stored frozen in liquid nitrogen until use.

The library was built by means of 5' RACE. Before sequencing, the TCRbeta libraries were pooled in proportion to the number of cells sorted for each library. Total RNA was extracted from sorted cells with RNAzol RT, and cDNA was synthesized with an oligo(dT) primer and a template-switching oligo. The TCRbeta V-CDR3-J region was amplified by PCR between a SMARTer oligo primer and a TCRbeta constant-region primer using Kapa HiFi. A second PCR added Illumina adaptors and sample-specific index barcodes, with HighPrep bead cleanup and Bioanalyzer confirmation of a roughly 650 bp band. Libraries were sequenced on an Illumina MiSeq with 2x151 bp paired-end reads. Per the authors' processing: Reads were demultiplexed with an in-house Java program, and MiXCR assigned TCRbeta annotations and counted clonotypes. Repertoire overlap was assessed with Morisita-Horn indices from the R package vegan, and UPGMA clustering and Circos plots of recurring clonotypes were generated. Shannon diversity and richness were each normalized to the maximum value possible given the input cell numbers, so the resulting values fell between 0 and 1. MUSCLE was used to align CDR3beta sequences, SeqinR to compute distances, and R to plot multidimensional scaling. Starting from the raw public reads, TCRdb applied fastp trimming at Q25, assembled clones with MiXCR and retained in-frame beta chains. Each entry is one CDR3 protein sequence, shown with its most common DNA and genes. These V and J calls rely on TCRdb rather than the paper's analysis. For this sample the table gives approximately 140 distinct CDR3 sequences, of which 9% to 12% were detected only once. The ten largest clonotypes hold about 35% of the sample.

The data were obtained in a study of Japanese encephalitis immunity and Zika vaccine responses (dated by TCRdb to the early 2020s). Regarding the study in general: The included participants were given three 5.0 ug doses of alum-adjuvanted ZPIV at weeks 0, 4 and 28. The ZIKV peptides, 15-mers that overlapped by 11 residues, were chosen for containing NetMHCpan/NetMHCII-predicted epitopes with affinity below 50 nM. The study tested whether CD4 T cell responses to the Zika vaccine were shaped by prior Japanese encephalitis virus (JEV) or yellow fever virus (YFV) vaccination. For stimulation, either ZIKV structural-protein peptide pools divided into flavivirus-conserved and non-conserved sets were used, or JEV or YFV peptides matching the pre-vaccination. Before ZPIV, around twelve participants got a single dose of YFV vaccine (YF-VAX), while fewer than 10 participants were flavivirus-naive. TCR repertoires from three flavivirus-naive individuals were additionally analyzed at weeks 2, 6 and 52 after the start of ZPIV vaccination. For TCR sequencing, over 5 representative participants were chosen from each pre-vaccination group, with samples at week 0 (after pre-vaccination, before ZPIV) and week 52. Approximately twelve participants were given two doses of JEV vaccine (IXIARO) 28 days apart, two to three months before the first ZPIV dose.

Study-level results and caveats: In JEV-pre-vaccinated donors, the repertoire richness of CD4 T cells responding to conserved ZIKV epitopes decreased significantly after ZPIV. Sample size limitations prevented peptide-pool deconvolution, so the individual peptides driving cross-reactive responses were not identified. Only a few individuals showed CD8 T cell responses to ZIKV peptide pools, and those responses were very low in magnitude. Samples clustered by participant with no similarity between individuals, suggesting no public TCRs were detected. The analysis was restricted to a subset of trial participants with three doses and adequate samples, and the entire vaccinated cohort was not analyzed. Higher repertoire similarity across time-points and stimulations was observed in JEV-pre-vaccinated donors than in YFV-pre-vaccinated donors, indicating that more clonotypes were common to ZIKV and JEV stimulation.

The sequence was obtained from an adult man who received an inactivated Zika virus vaccine. The input for sequencing was antigen-activated CD8+ T cells from blood, cultured, taken during a Zika inactivated vaccine study. Recombination linked TRBV4-3 to TRBJ2-1, with 10 junctional bases fitting TRBD1. The CDR3 reads as follows: CASSLAGTGDYNEQFF. The DNA is as follows: TGCGCCAGCAGCCTTGCCGGGACAGGGGACTACAATGAGCAGTTCTTC.